The T cell receptor (beta chain) under discussion was sequenced for a study of tumor-infiltrating lymphocytes in primary liver carcinoma. As regards this clonotype: The conserved phenylalanine or tryptophan normally closing the CDR3 is absent here, so this likely arose from a read error.

Researchers generated TCR beta cDNA from roughly 520 ng of total RNA, relying on a constant-region primer. Libraries covering TCR beta were generated through three nested multiplex PCR rounds (using a slightly modified ARM-PCR). A C-beta reverse primer was combined with TRBV1-TRBV30 forward primers in the first two PCR rounds, and each round had 9 to 10 cycles. MiXCR, applied by TCRdb to the multiplex PCR reads, yields one record per CDR3 protein. The profile covers about 84,000 distinct CDR3 sequences, with approximately 72% appearing a single time and less than 20% taken by the ten largest. The CDR3 loop spans 10 amino acids. The V and J ends lost 8 bases and 8 bases, in that order; junction bases with no gene match: 5. CDR1 is SQVTM, CDR2 ANQGSEA, per germline. Joint extraction of RNA and DNA used about 17-31 mg of bulk tissue that was unsorted.

The sample was liver tumor tissue from sampling region 1. Described subset: tumor region T1, superior pole. The J gene is TRBJ1-1, the V gene TRBV29-1; 7 bases align to TRBD1. The TCR was taken from a middle-aged man with primary liver carcinoma and hepatitis B virus infection. CDR3 protein: CSITTGEAFL. The CDR3, as DNA: TGCAGCATTACGACAGGGGAAGCTTTCCTT.